Each of the 8 T cell receptor beta chains below was sequenced from the same sample in a study of blood T cell repertoires in COVID-19 (dated by TCRdb to between 2020 and 2021). The library was built by means of the immunoSEQ multiplex PCR assay. The table comes from immuneACCESS by way of TCRdb, which keeps in-frame sequences with V and J called. Part of the clones is missing from these tables; in studies checked, under half for an unresolved V gene and the rest for unknown reasons. This sample comprises about 360,000 clones, around 87% of them detected only once. The biggest ten clones account for 1.3% of the sample. Sequenced input: PBMCs or T cells enriched from blood (not recorded which). These receptors all come from a young man who had recovered from COVID-19.

The chain has TRBV18 and TRBJ1-5; tentative D call: TRBD1 (5 bases). Germline V lookup: CDR1 KGHSH, CDR2 LQKENI. Deletions cut 4 bases from V and 1 base from J, with 11 bases between. This CDR3 has 15 residues. CDR3 nucleotide sequence: TGTGCCAGCTCACTCTCGGACATAAGCAATCAGCCCCAGCATTTT. It specifies CASSLSDISNQPQHF. The full variable domain, with the rest looked up from reference TRBV18 and TRBJ1-5, is NAGVMQNPRHLVRRRGQEARLRCSPMKGHSHVYWYRQLPEEGLKFMVYLQKENIIDESGMPKERFSAEFPKEGPSILRIQQVVRGDSAAYFCASSLSDISNQPQHFGDGTRLSIL.

Turning to this clone: Other nucleotide sequences in the sample specify the same CDR3. This chain links TRBV30 with TRBJ1-2; weak D call: TRBD1 (6 bases). V lost 3 bases, J lost 2 bases, and 7 bases lay in between. This CDR3 has 12 amino acids. CDR1 GTSNPN and CDR2 SVGIG come from the germline V gene (reference sequence). The CDR3 sequence is CAWSQGNYGYTF. Written as DNA, the CDR3 is TGTGCCTGGAGCCAGGGGAACTATGGCTACACCTTC.

This chain uses TRBV5-1 with TRBJ1-5, with 10 bases that match TRBD1. The CDR3 covers 13 residues. Germline trimming cut 5 bases from V and 8 bases from J; bases unmatched to any gene: 4. The germline V gene encodes CDR1 SGHRS and CDR2 YFSETQ. CDR3 coding DNA: TGCGCCAGCAGTGAGACAGGGGGCGAGCCCCAGCATTTT. Its translation: CASSETGGEPQHF. Combining the CDR3 with reference TRBV5-1 and TRBJ1-5 gives the whole variable domain KAGVTQTPRYLIKTRGQQVTLSCSPISGHRSVSWYQQTPGQGLQFLFEYFSETQRNKGNFPGRFSGRQFSNSRSEMNVSTLELGDSALYLCASSETGGEPQHFGDGTRLSIL.

The genes are TRBV3-1 (or the pseudogene TRBV3-2) and TRBJ1-6; D gene ambiguous. The V and J ends lost 1 base and 11 bases respectively, with 9 bases between them. The CDR3 is 13 residues long. Germline V lookup: CDR1 LGHDT, CDR2 YNNKEL (reference sequence). CDR3 sequence reads: CASSQGGQPPLHF. CDR3 DNA sequence: TGTGCCAGCAGCCAAGGAGGGCAACCACCCCTCCACTTT.

V usage is TRBV12-5 and J usage is TRBJ2-1; D might be TRBD1 (6 bases). The V end was cut by 0 bases, the J end by 10 bases, with 10 bases between. Germline V gene sequence: CDR1 LGHNT, CDR2 FRNRAP. The CDR3 extends over 13 amino acids. The CDR3 coding sequence is TGTGCTAGTGGTTTGGTACCGAGGGGGGAGCAGTTCTTC. It codes for CASGLVPRGEQFF.

The chain uses TRBV28 and TRBJ1-2, with D tentatively TRBD1 (6 bases). The germline CDR1 and CDR2 sequences are MDHEN and SYDVKM. The ends were cut back, 4 bases at V and 2 bases at J, with 11 bases in the middle. The CDR3 sequence is 14 residues long. Here the CDR3 reads CASSYPGQNYGYTF. Written as DNA, the CDR3 is TGTGCCAGCAGTTACCCTGGACAGAACTATGGCTACACCTTC.

This sequence joins TRBV5-1 and TRBJ2-5; D is unresolved. This CDR3 is 14 amino acids long. Trimming removed 4 bases at V and 3 bases at J, with 13 bases between. The V gene's germline CDR1 is SGHRS and CDR2 YFSETQ. The CDR3 bases are TGCGCCAGCAGCAATGGGCAGGCAAAAGAGACCCAGTACTTC. Translation: CASSNGQAKETQYF.

V gene TRBV7-9 combines with J gene TRBJ1-5; TRBD1 matches 7 bases. V dropped 4 bases and J dropped 0; count of bases not matched to a gene: 3. CDR3 size: 15 residues. Germline assignment: CDR1 SEHNR and CDR2 FQNEAQ (reference sequence). The CDR3 coding sequence is TGTGCCAGCAGCTCGACAGGGTTTAGCAATCAGCCCCAGCATTTT. As protein: CASSSTGFSNQPQHF. The full variable domain, with the rest looked up from reference TRBV7-9 and TRBJ1-5, is DTGVSQNPRHKITKRGQNVTFRCDPISEHNRLYWYRQTLGQGPEFLTYFQNEAQLEKSRLLSDRFSAERPKGSFSTLEIQRTEQGDSAMYLCASSSTGFSNQPQHFGDGTRLSIL.